This T cell receptor (beta chain) appears in the sequencing data of a study of blood T cell repertoires in COVID-19. Some clones are missing from TCRdb's copy, which holds only in-frame ones; the method was immunoSEQ multiplex PCR. The sample lists fewer than 450,000 clones; roughly 87% were seen once. V lost 8 bases and J lost 0, with 6 bases in between. The CDR3 totals 12 residues. The V and J genes are TRBV12-3 or TRBV12-4 and TRBJ2-3, with TRBD1 as a possible D gene (6 bases). This clonotype was sampled from a woman aged 25 to 39 who had recovered from COVID-19. Source material: PBMCs or T cells enriched from blood (not recorded which). The CDR3 loop is CASGTSTDTQYF. The CDR3 region has the DNA TGTGCCAGCGGGACAAGCACAGATACGCAGTATTTT.